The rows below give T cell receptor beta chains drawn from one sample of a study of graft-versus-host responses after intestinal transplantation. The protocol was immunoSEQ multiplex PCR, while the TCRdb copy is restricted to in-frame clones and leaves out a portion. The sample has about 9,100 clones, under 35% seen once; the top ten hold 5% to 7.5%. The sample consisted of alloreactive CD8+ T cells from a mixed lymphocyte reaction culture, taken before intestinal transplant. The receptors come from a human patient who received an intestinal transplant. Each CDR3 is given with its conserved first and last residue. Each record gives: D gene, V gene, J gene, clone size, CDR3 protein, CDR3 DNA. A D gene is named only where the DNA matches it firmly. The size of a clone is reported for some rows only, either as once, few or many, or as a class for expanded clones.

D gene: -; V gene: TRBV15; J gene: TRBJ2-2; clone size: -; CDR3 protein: CATSRDVPLIRLAGAGGELFF; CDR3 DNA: TGTGCCACCAGCAGAGATGTCCCCCTGATCCGACTGGCGGGGGCTGGCGGGGAGCTGTTTTTT
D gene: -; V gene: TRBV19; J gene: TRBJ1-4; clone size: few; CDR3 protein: CASSIGGGEKLFF; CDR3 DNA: TGTGCCAGTAGTATAGGGGGAGGTGAAAAACTGTTTTTT
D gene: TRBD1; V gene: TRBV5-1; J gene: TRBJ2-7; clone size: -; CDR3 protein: CASSYTGGDYEQYF; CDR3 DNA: TGCGCCAGCAGCTATACAGGGGGTGACTACGAGCAGTACTTC
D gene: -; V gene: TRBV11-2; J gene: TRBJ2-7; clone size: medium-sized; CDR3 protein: CASSLGGGPYEQYF; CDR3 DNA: TGTGCCAGCAGCTTAGGGGGGGGGCCCTACGAGCAGTACTTC
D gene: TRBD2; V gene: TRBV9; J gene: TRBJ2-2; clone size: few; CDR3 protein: CASSVGTSNTGELFF; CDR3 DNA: TGTGCCAGCAGCGTAGGGACTAGCAACACCGGGGAGCTGTTTTTT
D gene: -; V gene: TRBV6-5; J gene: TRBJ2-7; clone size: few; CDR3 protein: CASSYAGAEQYF; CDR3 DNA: TGTGCCAGCAGTTACGCGGGGGCCGAGCAGTACTTC
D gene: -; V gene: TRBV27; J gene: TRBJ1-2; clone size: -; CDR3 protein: CASSLQGHYGYTF; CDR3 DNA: TGTGCCAGCAGTTTACAGGGGCATTATGGCTACACCTTC
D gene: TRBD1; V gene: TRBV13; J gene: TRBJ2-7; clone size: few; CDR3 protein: CASSYTGGVGYEQYF; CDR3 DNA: TGTGCCAGCAGCTACACAGGGGGCGTTGGCTACGAGCAGTACTTC
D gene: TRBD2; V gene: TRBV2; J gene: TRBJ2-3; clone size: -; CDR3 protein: CANKPGLGIISADTQYF; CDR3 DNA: TGTGCCAACAAACCGGGACTAGGGATTATAAGCGCAGATACGCAGTATTTT
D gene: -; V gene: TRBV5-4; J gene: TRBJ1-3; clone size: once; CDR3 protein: CASSTLVGGGNTIYF; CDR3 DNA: TGTGCCAGCAGCACCCTGGTGGGAGGTGGAAACACCATATATTTT
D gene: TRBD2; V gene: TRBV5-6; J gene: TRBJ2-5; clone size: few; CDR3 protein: CASSLALAGGTETQYF; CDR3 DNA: TGTGCCAGCAGCTTGGCTCTAGCGGGGGGTACAGAGACCCAGTACTTC
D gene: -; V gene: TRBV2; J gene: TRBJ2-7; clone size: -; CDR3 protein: CASRPGQSYEQYF; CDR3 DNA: TGTGCCAGCCGACCTGGACAGTCCTACGAGCAGTACTTC
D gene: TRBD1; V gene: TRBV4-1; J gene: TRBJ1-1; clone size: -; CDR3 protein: CASSHQGVTEAFF; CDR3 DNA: TGCGCCAGCAGCCATCAGGGGGTTACTGAAGCTTTCTTT
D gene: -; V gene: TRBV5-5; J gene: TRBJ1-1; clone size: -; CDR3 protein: CASSLLHGVTEAFF; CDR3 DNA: TGTGCCAGCAGCTTGCTTCACGGGGTTACTGAAGCTTTCTTT
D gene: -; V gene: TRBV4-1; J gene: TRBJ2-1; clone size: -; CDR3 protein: CASRGYNEQFF; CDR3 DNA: TGCGCCAGCCGAGGCTACAATGAGCAGTTCTTC
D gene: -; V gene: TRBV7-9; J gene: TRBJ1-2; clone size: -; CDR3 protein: CASSFGGGDSHYGYTF; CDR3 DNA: TGTGCCAGCAGCTTTGGGGGGGGTGACTCGCACTATGGCTACACCTTC
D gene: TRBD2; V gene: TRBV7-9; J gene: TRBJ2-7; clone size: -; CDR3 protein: CASSYTSGGAYEQYF; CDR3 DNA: TGTGCCAGCAGCTATACTAGCGGGGGCGCCTACGAGCAGTACTTC
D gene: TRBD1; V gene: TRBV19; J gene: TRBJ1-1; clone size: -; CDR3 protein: CASRTGGDEAFF; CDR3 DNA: TGTGCCAGTAGGACAGGGGGGGATGAAGCTTTCTTT
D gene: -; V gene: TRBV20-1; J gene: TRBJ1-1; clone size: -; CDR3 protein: CSALDRVEAFF; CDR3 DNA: TGCAGTGCCCTAGACAGAGTAGAAGCTTTCTTT
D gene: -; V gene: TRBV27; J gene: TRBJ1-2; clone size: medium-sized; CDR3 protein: CASSFTANYGYTF; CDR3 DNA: TGTGCCAGCAGTTTCACAGCCAACTATGGCTACACCTTC
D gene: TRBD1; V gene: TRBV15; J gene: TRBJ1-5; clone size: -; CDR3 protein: CATSTRDRVGNQPQHF; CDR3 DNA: TGTGCCACCAGCACCCGAGACAGGGTGGGCAATCAGCCCCAGCATTTT
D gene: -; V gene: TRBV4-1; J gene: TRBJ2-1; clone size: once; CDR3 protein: CASKRLGGPWNEQFF; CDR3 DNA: TGCGCCAGCAAGAGGTTGGGGGGGCCGTGGAATGAGCAGTTCTTC
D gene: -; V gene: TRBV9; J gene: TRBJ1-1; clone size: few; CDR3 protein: CASSVVQVGTEAFF; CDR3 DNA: TGTGCCAGCAGCGTAGTTCAGGTCGGCACTGAAGCTTTCTTT
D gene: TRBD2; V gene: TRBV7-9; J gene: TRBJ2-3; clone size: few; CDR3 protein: CASSLAILAGGADTQYF; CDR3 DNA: TGTGCCAGCAGCTTAGCTATTCTAGCGGGGGGGGCAGATACGCAGTATTTT
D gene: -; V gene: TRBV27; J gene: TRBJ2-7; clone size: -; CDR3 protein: CASSLSPGGFNEQYF; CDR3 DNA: TGTGCCAGCAGTTTATCGCCAGGGGGGTTTAACGAGCAGTACTTC
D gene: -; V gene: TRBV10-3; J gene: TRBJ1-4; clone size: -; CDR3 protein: CAISEQGGVNEKLFF; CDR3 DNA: TGTGCCATCAGTGAGCAGGGCGGCGTTAATGAAAAACTGTTTTTT
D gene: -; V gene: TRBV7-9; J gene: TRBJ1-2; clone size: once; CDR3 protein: CASSLARGPGYGYTF; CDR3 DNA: TGTGCCAGCAGCTTAGCGCGGGGGCCGGGCTATGGCTACACCTTC
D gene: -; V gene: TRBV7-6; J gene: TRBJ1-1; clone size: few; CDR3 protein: CASSLAEIVEAFF; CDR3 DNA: TGTGCCAGCAGCTTAGCGGAGATCGTAGAAGCTTTCTTT
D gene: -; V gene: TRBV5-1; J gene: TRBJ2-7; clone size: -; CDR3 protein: CASRGAGVLSEQYF; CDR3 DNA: TGCGCCAGCAGGGGGGCAGGGGTCTTAAGCGAGCAGTACTTC
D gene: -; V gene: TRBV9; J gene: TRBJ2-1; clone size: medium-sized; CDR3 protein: CASSLNNEQFF; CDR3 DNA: TGTGCCAGCAGCTTAAACAATGAGCAGTTCTTC
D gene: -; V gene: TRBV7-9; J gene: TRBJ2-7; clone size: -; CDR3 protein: CASSLELNNEQYF; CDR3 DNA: TGTGCCAGCAGCTTAGAACTGAATAACGAGCAGTACTTC
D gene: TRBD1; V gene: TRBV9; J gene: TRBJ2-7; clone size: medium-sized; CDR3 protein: CASSPRRGHSSYEQYF; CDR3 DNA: TGTGCCAGCAGCCCACGCAGGGGGCACAGCTCCTACGAGCAGTACTTC
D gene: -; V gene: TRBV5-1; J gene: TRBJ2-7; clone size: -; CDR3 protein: CASSWGQGLGEQYF; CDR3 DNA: TGCGCCAGCAGCTGGGGGCAGGGGCTCGGCGAGCAGTACTTC
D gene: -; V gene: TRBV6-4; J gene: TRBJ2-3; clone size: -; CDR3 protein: CASSDVAAGPHTQYF; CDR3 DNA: TGTGCCAGCAGTGATGTAGCGGCGGGCCCACATACGCAGTATTTT
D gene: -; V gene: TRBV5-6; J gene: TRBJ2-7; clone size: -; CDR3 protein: CASSLIAGNEQYF; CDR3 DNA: TGTGCCAGCAGCTTGATCGCGGGTAACGAGCAGTACTTC
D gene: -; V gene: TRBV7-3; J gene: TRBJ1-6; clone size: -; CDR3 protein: CASSLIGGGNSPLHF; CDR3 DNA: TGTGCCAGCAGCTTAATTGGGGGAGGTAATTCACCCCTCCACTTT
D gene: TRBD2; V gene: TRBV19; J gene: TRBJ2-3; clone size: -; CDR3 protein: CASSITGTSGNTQYF; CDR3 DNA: TGTGCCAGTAGTATTACGGGGACTAGCGGTAATACGCAGTATTTT
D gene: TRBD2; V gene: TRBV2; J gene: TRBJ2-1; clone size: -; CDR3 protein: CASSELRTSGGGGQFF; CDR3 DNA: TGTGCCAGCAGTGAACTCCGGACTAGCGGGGGAGGGGGGCAGTTCTTC
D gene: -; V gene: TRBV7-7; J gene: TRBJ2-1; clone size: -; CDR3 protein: CASSPRPSNSNEQFF; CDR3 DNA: TGTGCTAGCAGCCCTCGTCCTAGCAACTCCAATGAGCAGTTCTTC
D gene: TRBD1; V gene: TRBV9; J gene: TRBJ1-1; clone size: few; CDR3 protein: CASSEGTGNPEAFF; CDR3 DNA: TGTGCCAGCAGCGAGGGGACAGGGAACCCTGAAGCTTTCTTT
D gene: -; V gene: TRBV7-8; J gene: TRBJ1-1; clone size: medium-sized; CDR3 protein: CASSPSLGGNGYTEAFF; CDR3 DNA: TGTGCCAGCAGCCCATCTCTGGGGGGGAATGGGTACACTGAAGCTTTCTTT
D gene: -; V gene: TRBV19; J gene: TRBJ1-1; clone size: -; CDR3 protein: CASSIVTGGNTEAFF; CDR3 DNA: TGTGCCAGTAGTATAGTGACAGGTGGGAACACTGAAGCTTTCTTT
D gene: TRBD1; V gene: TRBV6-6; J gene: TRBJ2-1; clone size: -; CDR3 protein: CASSYWEQGAFGEQFF; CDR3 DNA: TGTGCCAGCAGTTACTGGGAACAGGGGGCCTTTGGTGAGCAGTTCTTC
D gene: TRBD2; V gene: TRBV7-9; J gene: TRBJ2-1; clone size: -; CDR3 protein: CASSNSGGATDEQFF; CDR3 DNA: TGTGCCAGCAGTAATAGCGGGGGGGCTACGGATGAGCAGTTCTTC
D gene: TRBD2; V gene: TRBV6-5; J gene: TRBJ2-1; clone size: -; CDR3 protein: CASSYSSGGSYNEQFF; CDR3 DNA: TGTGCCAGCAGTTACTCGAGCGGGGGCTCCTACAATGAGCAGTTCTTC
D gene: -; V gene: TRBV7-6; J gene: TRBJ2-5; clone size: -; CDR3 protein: CASSPEGGMGQETQYF; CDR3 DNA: TGTGCCAGCAGCCCCGAGGGGGGGATGGGGCAAGAGACCCAGTACTTC
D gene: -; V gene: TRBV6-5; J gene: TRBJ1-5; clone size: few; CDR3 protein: CASSELGLGQPQHF; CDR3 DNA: TGTGCCAGCAGTGAATTGGGGCTGGGTCAGCCCCAGCATTTT
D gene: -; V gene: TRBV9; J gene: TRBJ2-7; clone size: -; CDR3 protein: CASSVASGGYEQYF; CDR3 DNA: TGTGCCAGCAGCGTAGCTTCAGGAGGGTACGAGCAGTACTTC
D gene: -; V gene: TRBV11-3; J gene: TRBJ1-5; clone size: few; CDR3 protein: CASSLGTSLYSNQPQHF; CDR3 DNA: TGTGCCAGCAGCTTGGGGACATCCCTATATAGCAATCAGCCCCAGCATTTT
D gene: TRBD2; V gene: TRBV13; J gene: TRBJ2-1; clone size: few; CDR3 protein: CASSTSGNEQFF; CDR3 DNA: TGTGCCAGCAGCACTAGCGGAAATGAGCAGTTCTTC
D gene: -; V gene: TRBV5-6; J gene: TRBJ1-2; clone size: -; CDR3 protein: CASSLPPLGENYGYTF; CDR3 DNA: TGTGCCAGCAGCTTACCCCCCCTTGGGGAGAACTATGGCTACACCTTC
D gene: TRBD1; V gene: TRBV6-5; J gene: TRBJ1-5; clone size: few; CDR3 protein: CASSTLPGQGEPQHF; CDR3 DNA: TGTGCCAGCAGCACCCTCCCGGGACAGGGTGAGCCCCAGCATTTT
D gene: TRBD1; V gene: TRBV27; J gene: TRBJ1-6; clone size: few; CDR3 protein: CASSLGGQGGSPLHF; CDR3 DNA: TGTGCCAGCAGTTTAGGGGGACAGGGTGGATCACCCCTCCACTTT
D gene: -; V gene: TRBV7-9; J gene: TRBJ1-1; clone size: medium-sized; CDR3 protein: CASSPPAGTEAFF; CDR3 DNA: TGTGCCAGCAGCCCCCCCGCGGGCACTGAAGCTTTCTTT